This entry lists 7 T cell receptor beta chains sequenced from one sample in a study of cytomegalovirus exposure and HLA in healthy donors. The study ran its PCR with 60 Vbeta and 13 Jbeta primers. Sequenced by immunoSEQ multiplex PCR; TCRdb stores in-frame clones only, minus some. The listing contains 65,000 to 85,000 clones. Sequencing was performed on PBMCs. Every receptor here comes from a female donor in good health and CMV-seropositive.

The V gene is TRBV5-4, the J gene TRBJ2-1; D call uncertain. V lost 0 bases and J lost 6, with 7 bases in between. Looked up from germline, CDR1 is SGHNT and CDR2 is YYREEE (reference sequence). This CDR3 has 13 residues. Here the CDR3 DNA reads TGTGCCAGCAGCTTGGCCAGAGGCAATGAGCAGTTCTTC. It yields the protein CASSLARGNEQFF. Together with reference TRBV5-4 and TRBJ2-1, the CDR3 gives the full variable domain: ETGVTQSPTHLIKTRGQQVTLRCSSQSGHNTVSWYQQALGQGPQFIFQYYREEENGRGNFPPRFSGLQFPNYSSELNVNALELDDSALYLCASSLARGNEQFFGPGTRLTVL.

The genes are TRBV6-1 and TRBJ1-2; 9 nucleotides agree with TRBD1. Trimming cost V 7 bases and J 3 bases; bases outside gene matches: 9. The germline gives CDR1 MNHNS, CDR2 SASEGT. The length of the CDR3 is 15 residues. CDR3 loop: CASIHTGGADYGYTF. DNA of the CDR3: TGTGCCAGCATCCACACAGGGGGCGCTGACTATGGCTACACCTTC.

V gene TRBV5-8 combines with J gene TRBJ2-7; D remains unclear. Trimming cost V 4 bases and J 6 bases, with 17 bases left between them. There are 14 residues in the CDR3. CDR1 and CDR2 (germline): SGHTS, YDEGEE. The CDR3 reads CASSPLPLSGEQYF. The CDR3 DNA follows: TGTGCCAGCAGCCCCCTCCCTCTGAGTGGCGAGCAGTACTTC.

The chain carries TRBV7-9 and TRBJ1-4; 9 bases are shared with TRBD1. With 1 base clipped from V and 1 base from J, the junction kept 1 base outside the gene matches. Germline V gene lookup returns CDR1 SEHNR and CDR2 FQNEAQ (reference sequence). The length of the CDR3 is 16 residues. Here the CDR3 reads CASSLGQGETNEKLFF. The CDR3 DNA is TGTGCCAGCAGCTTAGGACAGGGGGAAACTAATGAAAAACTGTTTTTT.

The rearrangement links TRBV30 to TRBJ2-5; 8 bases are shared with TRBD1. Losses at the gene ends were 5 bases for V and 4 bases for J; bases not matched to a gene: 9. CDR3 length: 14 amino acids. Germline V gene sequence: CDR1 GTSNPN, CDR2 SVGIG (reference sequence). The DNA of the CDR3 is TGTGCCTGGGGGGTGGACAGGGAGGTAGAGACCCAGTACTTC. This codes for CAWGVDREVETQYF.

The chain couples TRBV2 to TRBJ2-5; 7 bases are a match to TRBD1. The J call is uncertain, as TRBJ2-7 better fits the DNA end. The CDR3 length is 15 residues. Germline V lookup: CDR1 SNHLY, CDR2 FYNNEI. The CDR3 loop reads CASRVDRDPSYEQYF. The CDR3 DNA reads TGTGCCAGCAGGGTCGACAGGGACCCCTCCTACGAGCAGTACTTC.

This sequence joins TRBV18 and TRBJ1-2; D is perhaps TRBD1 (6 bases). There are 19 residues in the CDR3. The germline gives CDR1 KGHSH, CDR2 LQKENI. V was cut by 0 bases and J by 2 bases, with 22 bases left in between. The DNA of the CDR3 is TGTGCCAGCTCACCACCCAAACAGGGCAGAGTATACTACAACTATGGCTACACCTTC. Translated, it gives CASSPPKQGRVYYNYGYTF.